This T cell receptor beta chain stems from a study of T cell clones after liver transplantation. The overall study: Blood was drawn pre-transplant, before withdrawal, and after full or failed withdrawal. Study-level findings and limits: Compared with third party-reactive sequences, donor-reactive ones declined more, independent of withdrawal success.

Here immunoSEQ multiplex PCR was the method, and the copy in TCRdb shows in-frame clones only, minus some. The sample consists of tens of thousands of clones, 70% to 75% of them appearing once. Germline lookup yields CDR1 ENHRY and CDR2 SYGVKD. This CDR3 has 12 amino acids. The V and J ends lost 4 bases and 8 bases, in that order; junction bases with no gene match: 4. Only a few counts were recorded for this clone. Its target is unknown. The sequences come from CD4+ T cells from blood, collected before liver transplant. The source is a human donor who received a liver transplant. The rearrangement joins TRBV10-3 to TRBJ1-1; 7 bases map to TRBD1. The CDR3 DNA is TGTGCCATCAGTGGGGGACAGAGCGAAGCTTTCTTT. This translates into CAISGGQSEAFF.